The sequence of this T cell receptor beta chain was determined in a study of cytomegalovirus exposure and HLA in healthy donors. Study-level points and caveats: A few chains linked to CMV were shown in vitro to be specific for CMV antigens. 87-base-pair reads could not separate some V segments, including TRBV6-2 and TRBV6-3.

A multiplex PCR was run with 60 Vbeta primers and 13 Jbeta primers. The repertoire was sequenced with immunoSEQ multiplex PCR; TCRdb's copy has only in-frame clones and lacks some. The sample carries fewer than 130,000 clones, over 60% recorded once. As to this clone: As yet, its antigen is unknown.

The J segment lost 3 bases and the V segment lost 0 bases, leaving 3 bases of the junction unmatched. The CDR3 extends over 17 amino acids. The germline gives CDR1 SGHDT, CDR2 YYEEEE. Material: PBMCs. The clonotype originates from a female donor in good health and CMV-seropositive. The chain uses TRBV5-6 and TRBJ2-1; 13 bases line up with TRBD2. The CDR3 reads CASSLVTSGGDYNEQFF. CDR3 DNA sequence: TGTGCCAGCAGCTTGGTAACTAGCGGGGGGGACTACAATGAGCAGTTCTTC.